The clone carrying this T cell receptor beta chain has at least ten counts. Its antigen is not known. This CDR3 has 15 residues. Trimming left V 6 bases short and J 0 bases short, with 9 bases between. The V gene's germline CDR1 is MDHEN and CDR2 SYDVKM. This entry is derived from a study of identical twins. TCRdb reprocessed the 5' RACE reads via MiXCR and lists one record per CDR3 protein. The table shows 450,000 to 500,000 distinct CDR3 sequences, with roughly an eighth occurring only once. Findings and caveats of the study: Models underestimated TCR alpha sharing (out-of-frame) in monozygotic twins.

These data also featured in a second study, about yellow fever vaccine responses in identical twins.

This TCR was sampled from a woman aged 18-29 years in good health. This chain uses TRBV28 with TRBJ2-6; D unresolved. The source material was CD4+ T cells sorted from blood. CDR3 region: CASRRQSSGANVLTF. The CDR3 DNA sequence: TGTGCCAGCAGGAGGCAGAGCTCTGGGGCCAACGTCCTGACTTTC.